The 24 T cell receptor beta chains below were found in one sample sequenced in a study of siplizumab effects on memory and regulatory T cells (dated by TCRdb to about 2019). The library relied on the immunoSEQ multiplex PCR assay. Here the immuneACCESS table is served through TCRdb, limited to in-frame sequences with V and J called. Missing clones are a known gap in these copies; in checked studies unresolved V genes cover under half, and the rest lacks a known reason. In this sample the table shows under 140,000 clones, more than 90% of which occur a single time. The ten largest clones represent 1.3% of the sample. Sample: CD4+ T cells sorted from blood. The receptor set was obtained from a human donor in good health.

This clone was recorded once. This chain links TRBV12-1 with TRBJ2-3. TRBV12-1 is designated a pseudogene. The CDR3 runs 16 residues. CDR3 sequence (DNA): TGTGCCAGCAGCTTTGTTCGCACCCTCAAGGGAGATACGCAGTATTTT. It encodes CASSFVRTLKGDTQYF.

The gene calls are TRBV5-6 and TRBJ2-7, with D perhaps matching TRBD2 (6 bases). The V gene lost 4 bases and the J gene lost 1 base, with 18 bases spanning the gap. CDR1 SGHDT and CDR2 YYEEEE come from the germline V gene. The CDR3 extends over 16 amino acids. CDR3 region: CASSALDGGRSYEQYF. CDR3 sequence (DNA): TGTGCCAGCAGCGCCCTCGATGGGGGGAGGTCCTACGAGCAGTACTTC.

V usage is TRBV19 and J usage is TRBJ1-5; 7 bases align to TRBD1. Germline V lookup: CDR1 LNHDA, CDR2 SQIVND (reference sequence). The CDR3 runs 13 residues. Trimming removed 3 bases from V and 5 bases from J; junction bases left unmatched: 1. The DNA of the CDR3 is TGTGCCAGTAGTATCGACAGGGATCAGCCCCAGCATTTT. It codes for CASSIDRDQPQHF.

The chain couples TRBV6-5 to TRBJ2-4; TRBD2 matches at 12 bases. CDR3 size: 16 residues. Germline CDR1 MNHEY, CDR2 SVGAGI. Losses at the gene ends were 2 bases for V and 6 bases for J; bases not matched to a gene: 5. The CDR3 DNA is TGTGCCAGCAGTTACGGCGCTAGCGGGGGGGGAAACATTCAGTACTTC. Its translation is CASSYGASGGGNIQYF.

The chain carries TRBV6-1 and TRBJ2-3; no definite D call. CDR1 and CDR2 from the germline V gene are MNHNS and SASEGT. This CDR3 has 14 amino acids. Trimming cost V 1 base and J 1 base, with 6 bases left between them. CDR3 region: CASSEESRTDTQYF. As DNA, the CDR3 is TGTGCCAGCAGTGAAGAAAGCCGCACAGATACGCAGTATTTT.

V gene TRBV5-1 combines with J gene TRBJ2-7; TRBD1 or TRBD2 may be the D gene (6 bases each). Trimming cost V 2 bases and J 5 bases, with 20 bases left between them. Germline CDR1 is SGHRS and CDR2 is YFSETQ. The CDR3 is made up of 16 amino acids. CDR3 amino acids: CASSFGGGRRSHEQYF. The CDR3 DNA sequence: TGCGCCAGCAGCTTTGGTGGGGGGCGACGTTCCCACGAGCAGTACTTC.

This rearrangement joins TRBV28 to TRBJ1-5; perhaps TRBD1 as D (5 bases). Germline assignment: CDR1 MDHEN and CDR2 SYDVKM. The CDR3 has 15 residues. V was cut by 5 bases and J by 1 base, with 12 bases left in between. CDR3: CASSDQGGSNQPQHF. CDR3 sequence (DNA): TGTGCCAGCAGTGATCAGGGAGGGAGCAATCAGCCCCAGCATTTT.

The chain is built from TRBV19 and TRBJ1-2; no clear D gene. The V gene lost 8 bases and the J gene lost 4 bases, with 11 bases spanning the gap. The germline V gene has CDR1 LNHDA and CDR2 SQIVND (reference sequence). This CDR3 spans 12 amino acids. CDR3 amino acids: CASSPVGYGYTF. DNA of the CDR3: TGTGCCAGTTCCCCGGTGGGCTATGGCTACACCTTC.

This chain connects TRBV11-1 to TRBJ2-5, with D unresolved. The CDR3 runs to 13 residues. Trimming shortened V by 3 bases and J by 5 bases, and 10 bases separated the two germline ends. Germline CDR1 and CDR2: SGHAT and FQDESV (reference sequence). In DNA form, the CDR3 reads TGTGCCAGCAGCTTTAGTCGTCGGGAGACCCAGTACTTC. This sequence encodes CASSFSRRETQYF.

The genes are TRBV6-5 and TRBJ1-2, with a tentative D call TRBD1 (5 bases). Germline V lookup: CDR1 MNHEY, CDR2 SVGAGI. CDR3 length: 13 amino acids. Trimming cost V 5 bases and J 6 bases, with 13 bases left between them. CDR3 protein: CASSPDSGDGYTF. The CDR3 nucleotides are TGTGCCAGCAGTCCTGACAGTGGGGATGGCTACACCTTC.

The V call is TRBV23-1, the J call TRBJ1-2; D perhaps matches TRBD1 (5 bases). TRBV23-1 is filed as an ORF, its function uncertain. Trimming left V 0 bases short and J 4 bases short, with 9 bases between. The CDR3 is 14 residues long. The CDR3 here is CASSQSRQIYGYTF. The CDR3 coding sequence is TGCGCCAGCAGTCAATCACGACAGATCTATGGCTACACCTTC.

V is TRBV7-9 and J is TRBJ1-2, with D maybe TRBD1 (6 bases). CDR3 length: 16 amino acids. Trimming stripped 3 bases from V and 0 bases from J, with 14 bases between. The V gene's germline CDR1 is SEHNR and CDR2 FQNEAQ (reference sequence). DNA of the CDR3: TGTGCCAGCAGCTTTCCAGGGGAGGTTGCTAACTATGGCTACACCTTC. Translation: CASSFPGEVANYGYTF.

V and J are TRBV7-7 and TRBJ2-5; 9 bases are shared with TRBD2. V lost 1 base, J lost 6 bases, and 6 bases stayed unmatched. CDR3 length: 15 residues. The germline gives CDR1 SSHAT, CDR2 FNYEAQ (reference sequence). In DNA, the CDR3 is TGTGCCAGCAGCTTAGACCGACTAGCGGCCAAGACCCAGTACTTC. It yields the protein CASSLDRLAAKTQYF. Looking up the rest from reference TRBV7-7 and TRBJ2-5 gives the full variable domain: GAGVSQSPRYKVTKRGQDVTLRCDPISSHATLYWYQQALGQGPEFLTYFNYEAQPDKSGLPSDRFSAERPEGSISTLTIQRTEQRDSAMYRCASSLDRLAAKTQYFGPGTRLLVL.

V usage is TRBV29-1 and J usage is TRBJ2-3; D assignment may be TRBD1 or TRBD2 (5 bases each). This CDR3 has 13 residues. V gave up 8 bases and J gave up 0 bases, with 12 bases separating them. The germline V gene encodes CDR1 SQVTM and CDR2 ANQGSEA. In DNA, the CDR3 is TGCAGCTTCGAGGGGCCTAGCACAGATACGCAGTATTTT. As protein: CSFEGPSTDTQYF.

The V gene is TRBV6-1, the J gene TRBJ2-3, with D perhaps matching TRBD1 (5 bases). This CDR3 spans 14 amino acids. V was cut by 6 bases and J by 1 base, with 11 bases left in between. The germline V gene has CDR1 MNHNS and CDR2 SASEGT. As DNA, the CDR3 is TGTGCCAGCAGGGACCCCAGGGGCACAGATACGCAGTATTTT. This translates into CASRDPRGTDTQYF.

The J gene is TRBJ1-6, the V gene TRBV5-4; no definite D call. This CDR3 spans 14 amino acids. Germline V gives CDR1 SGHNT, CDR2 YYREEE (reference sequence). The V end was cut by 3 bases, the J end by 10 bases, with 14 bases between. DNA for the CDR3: TGTGCCAGCAGCTCAAAGAGTGAGTTATCACCCCTCCACTTT. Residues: CASSSKSELSPLHF.

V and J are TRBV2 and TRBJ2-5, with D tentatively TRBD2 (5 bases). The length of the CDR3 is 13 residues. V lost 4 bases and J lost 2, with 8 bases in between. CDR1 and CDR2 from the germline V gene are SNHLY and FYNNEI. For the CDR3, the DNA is TGTGCCAGCAGTGGGACTTATCAAGAGACCCAGTACTTC. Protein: CASSGTYQETQYF.

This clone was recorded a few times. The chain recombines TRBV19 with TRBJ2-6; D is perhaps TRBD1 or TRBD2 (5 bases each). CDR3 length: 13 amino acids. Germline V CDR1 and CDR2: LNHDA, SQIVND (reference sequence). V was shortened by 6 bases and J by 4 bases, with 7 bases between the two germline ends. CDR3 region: CASRGEGANVLTF. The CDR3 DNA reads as TGTGCCAGTAGGGGGGAAGGGGCCAACGTCCTGACTTTC.

The chain's CDR3 is CASGLDGNTEAFF. The CDR3 DNA reads TGTGCTAGTGGCCTCGACGGCAACACTGAAGCTTTCTTT. The rearrangement joins TRBV12-5 to TRBJ1-1, with unresolved D. The CDR3 has 13 residues. The V end lost 6 bases, the J end lost 2 bases, and 10 bases lay between the germline ends. Germline CDR1 LGHNT, CDR2 FRNRAP.

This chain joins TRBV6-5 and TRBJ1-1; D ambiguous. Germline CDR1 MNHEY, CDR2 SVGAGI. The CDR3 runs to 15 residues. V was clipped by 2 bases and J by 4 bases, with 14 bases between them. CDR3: CASSYESGEGTEAFF. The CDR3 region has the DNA TGTGCCAGCAGTTACGAAAGCGGGGAGGGCACTGAAGCTTTCTTT.

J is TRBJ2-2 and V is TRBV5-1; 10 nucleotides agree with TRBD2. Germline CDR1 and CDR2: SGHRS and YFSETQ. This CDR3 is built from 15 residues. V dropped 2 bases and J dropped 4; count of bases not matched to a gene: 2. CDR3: CASSFVAGGTGELFF. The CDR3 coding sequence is TGCGCCAGCAGCTTTGTAGCGGGGGGCACCGGGGAGCTGTTTTTT.

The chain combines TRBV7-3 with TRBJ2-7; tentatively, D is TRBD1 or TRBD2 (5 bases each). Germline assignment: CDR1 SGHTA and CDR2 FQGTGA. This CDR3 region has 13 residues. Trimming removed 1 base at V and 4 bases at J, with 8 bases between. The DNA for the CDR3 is TGTGCCAGCAGCTTAAGTGGGGGATACGAGCAGTACTTC. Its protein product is CASSLSGGYEQYF.

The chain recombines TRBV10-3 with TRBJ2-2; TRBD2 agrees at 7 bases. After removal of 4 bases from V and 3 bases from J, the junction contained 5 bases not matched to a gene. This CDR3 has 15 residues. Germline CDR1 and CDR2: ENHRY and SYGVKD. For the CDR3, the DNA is TGTGCCATCAGTGTCCGGGCGGGAGACACCGGGGAGCTGTTTTTT. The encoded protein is CAISVRAGDTGELFF.

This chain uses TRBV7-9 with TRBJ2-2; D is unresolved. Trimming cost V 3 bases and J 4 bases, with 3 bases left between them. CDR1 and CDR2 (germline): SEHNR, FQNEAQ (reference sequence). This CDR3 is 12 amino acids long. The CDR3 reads CASSFLTGELFF. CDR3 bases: TGTGCCAGCAGCTTTCTCACCGGGGAGCTGTTTTTT.